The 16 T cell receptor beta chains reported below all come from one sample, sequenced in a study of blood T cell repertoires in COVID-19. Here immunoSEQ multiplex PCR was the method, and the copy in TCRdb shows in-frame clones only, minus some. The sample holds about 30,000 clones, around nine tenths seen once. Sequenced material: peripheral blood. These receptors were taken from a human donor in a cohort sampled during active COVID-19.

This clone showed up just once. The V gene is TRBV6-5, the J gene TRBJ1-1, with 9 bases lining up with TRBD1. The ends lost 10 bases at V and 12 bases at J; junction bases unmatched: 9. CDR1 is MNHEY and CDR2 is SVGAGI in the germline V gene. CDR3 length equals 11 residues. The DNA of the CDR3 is TGTGCCACCAAGGGACAGGGAGTAACTTTCTTT. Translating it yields CATKGQGVTFF.

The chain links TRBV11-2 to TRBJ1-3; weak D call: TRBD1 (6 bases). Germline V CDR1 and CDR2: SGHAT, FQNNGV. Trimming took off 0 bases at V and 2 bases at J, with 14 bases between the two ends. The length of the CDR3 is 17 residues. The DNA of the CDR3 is TGTGCCAGCAGCTTAGATCCGGCAGGGGCAGCTGGAAACACCATATATTTT. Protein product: CASSLDPAGAAGNTIYF.

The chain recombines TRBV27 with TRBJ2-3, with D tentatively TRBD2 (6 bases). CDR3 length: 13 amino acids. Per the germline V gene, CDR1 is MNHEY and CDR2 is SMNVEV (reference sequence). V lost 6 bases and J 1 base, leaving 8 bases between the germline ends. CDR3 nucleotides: TGTGCCAGCAGATGGGGGGGCACAGATACGCAGTATTTT. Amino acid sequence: CASRWGGTDTQYF.

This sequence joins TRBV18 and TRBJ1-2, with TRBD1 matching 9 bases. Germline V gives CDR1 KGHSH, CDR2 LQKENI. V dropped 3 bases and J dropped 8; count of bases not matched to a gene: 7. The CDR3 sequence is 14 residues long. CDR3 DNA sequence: TGTGCCAGCTCACCGTTGGGACAGGGACACGGCTACACCTTC. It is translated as CASSPLGQGHGYTF.

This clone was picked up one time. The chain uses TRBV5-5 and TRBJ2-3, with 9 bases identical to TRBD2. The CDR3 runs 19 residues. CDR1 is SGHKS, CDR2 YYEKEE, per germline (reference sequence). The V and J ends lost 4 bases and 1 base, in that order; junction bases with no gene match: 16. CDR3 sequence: CASSHQPGAGGTGTDTQYF. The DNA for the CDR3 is TGTGCCAGCAGCCACCAACCCGGGGCGGGGGGGACCGGCACAGATACGCAGTATTTT.

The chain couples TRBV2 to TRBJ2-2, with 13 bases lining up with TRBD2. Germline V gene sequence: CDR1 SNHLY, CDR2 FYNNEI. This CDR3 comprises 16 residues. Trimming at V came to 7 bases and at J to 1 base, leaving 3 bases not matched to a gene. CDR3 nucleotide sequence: TGTGCCAGCACCGGGACTAGCGGGGTGAACACCGGGGAGCTGTTTTTT. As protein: CASTGTSGVNTGELFF.

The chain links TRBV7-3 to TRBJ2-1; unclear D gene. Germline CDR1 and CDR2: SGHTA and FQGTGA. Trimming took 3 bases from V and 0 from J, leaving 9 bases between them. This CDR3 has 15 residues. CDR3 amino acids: CASSLLADSYNEQFF. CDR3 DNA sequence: TGTGCCAGCAGCTTGCTGGCGGACTCCTACAATGAGCAGTTCTTC.

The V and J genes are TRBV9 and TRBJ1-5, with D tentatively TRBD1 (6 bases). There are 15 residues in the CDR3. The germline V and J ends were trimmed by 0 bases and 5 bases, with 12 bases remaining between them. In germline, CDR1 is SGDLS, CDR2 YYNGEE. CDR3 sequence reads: CASSVGQGPYQPQHF. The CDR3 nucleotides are TGTGCCAGCAGCGTAGGGCAGGGGCCTTATCAGCCCCAGCATTTT. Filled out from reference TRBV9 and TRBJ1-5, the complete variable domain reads DSGVTQTPKHLITATGQRVTLRCSPRSGDLSVYWYQQSLDQGLQFLIQYYNGEERAKGNILERFSAQQFPDLHSELNLSSLELGDSALYFCASSVGQGPYQPQHFGDGTRLSIL.

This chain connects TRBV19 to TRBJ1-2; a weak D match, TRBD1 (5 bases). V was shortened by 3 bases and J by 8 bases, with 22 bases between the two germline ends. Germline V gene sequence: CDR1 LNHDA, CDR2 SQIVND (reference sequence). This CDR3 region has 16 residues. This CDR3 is CASSIAYRGGARGYTF. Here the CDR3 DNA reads TGTGCCAGTAGTATCGCTTACAGAGGTGGGGCTCGGGGCTACACCTTC. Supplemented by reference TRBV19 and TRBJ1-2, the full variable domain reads DGGITQSPKYLFRKEGQNVTLSCEQNLNHDAMYWYRQDPGQGLRLIYYSQIVNDFQKGDIAEGYSVSREKKESFPLTVTSAQKNPTAFYLCASSIAYRGGARGYTFGSGTRLTVV.

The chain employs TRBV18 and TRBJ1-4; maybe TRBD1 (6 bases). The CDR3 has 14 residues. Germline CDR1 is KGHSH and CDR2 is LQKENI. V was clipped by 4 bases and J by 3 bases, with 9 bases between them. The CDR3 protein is CASSLGQANEKLFF. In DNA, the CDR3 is TGTGCCAGCTCACTGGGACAAGCTAATGAAAAACTGTTTTTT. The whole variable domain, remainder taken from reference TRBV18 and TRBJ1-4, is NAGVMQNPRHLVRRRGQEARLRCSPMKGHSHVYWYRQLPEEGLKFMVYLQKENIIDESGMPKERFSAEFPKEGPSILRIQQVVRGDSAAYFCASSLGQANEKLFFGSGTQLSVL.

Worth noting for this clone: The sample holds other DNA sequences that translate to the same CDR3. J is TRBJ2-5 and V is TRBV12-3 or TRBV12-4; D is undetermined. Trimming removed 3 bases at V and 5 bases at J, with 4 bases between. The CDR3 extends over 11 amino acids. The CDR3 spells CASSLRETQYF. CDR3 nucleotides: TGTGCCAGCAGTTTGCGGGAGACCCAGTACTTC.

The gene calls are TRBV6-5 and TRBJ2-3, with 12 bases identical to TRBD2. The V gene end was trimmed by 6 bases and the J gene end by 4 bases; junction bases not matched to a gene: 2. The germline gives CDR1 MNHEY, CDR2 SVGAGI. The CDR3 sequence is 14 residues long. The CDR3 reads CASRASGGADTQYF. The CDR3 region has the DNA TGTGCCAGCAGGGCTAGCGGGGGGGCAGATACGCAGTATTTT.

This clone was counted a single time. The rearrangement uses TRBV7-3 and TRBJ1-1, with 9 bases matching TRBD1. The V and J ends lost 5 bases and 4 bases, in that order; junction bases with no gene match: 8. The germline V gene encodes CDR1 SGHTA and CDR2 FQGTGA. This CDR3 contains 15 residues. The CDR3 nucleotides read TGTGCCAGCAGCGCCCCGGACAGGGGTGGCACTGAAGCTTTCTTT. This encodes CASSAPDRGGTEAFF. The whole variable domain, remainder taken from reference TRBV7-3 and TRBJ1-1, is GAGVSQTPSNKVTEKGKYVELRCDPISGHTALYWYRQSLGQGPEFLIYFQGTGAADDSGLPNDRFFAVRPEGSVSTLKIQRTERGDSAVYLCASSAPDRGGTEAFFGQGTRLTVV.

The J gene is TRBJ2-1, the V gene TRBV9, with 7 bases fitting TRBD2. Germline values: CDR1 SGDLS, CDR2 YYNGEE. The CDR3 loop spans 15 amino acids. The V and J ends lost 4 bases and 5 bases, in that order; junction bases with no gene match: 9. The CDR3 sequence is CASSSLGGGNNEQFF. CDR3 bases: TGTGCCAGCAGCTCACTGGGGGGAGGGAACAATGAGCAGTTCTTC.

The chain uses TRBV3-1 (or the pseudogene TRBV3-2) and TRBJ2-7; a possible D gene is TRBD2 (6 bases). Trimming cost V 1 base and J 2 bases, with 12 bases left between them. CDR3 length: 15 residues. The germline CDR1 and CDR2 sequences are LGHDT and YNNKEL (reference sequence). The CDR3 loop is CASSQGLVNTYEQYF. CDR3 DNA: TGTGCCAGCAGCCAAGGACTAGTGAATACCTACGAGCAGTACTTC.

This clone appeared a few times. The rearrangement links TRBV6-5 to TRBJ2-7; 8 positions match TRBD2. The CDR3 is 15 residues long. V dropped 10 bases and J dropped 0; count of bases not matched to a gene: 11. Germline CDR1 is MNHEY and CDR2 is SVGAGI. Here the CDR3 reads CATQRGGWVSYEQYF. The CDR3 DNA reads TGTGCCACCCAACGGGGGGGGTGGGTCTCCTACGAGCAGTACTTC.